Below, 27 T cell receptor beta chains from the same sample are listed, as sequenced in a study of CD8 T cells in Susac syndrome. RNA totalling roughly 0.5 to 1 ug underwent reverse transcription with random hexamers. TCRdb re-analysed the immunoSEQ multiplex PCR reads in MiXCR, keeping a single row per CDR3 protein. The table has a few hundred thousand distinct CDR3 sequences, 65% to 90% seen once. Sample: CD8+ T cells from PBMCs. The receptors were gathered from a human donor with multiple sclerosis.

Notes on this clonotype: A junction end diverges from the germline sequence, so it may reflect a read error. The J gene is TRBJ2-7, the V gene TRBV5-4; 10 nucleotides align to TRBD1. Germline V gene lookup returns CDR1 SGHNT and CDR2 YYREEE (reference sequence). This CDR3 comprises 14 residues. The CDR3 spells CASSLWTGGNEQHF. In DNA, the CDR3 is TGTGCCAGCAGCTTGTGGACAGGGGGGAACGAGCAGCACTTC.

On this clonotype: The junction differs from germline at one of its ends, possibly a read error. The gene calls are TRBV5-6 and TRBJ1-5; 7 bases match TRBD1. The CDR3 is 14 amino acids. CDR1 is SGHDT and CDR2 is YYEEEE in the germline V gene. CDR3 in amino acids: CASSGGGGNQPQHF. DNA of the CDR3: TGTGCCAGCAGCGGCGGAGGGGGCAACCAGCCCCAGCATTTT.

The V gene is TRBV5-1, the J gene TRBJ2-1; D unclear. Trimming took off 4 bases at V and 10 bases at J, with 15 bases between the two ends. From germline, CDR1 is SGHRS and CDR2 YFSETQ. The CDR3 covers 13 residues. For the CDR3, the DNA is TGCGCCAGCAGCGTAGACCATCCCGGGGAGCAGTTCTTC. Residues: CASSVDHPGEQFF.

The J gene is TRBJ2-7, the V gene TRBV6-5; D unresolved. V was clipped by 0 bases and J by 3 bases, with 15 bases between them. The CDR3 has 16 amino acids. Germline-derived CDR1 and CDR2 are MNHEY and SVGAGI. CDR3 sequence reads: CASSYSIGMERYEQYF. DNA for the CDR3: TGTGCCAGCAGTTACTCGATAGGCATGGAGCGCTACGAGCAGTACTTC.

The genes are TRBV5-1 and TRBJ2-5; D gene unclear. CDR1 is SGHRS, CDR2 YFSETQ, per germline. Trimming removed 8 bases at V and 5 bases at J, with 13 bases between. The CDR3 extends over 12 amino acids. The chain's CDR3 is CASHTDLETQYF. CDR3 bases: TGCGCCAGTCATACGGACCTGGAGACCCAGTACTTC.

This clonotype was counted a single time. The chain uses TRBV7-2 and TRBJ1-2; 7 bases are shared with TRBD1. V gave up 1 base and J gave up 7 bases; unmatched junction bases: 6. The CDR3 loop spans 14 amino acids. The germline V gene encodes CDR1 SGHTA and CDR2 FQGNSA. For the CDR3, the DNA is TGTGCCAGCAGCTTAGACGCGACAGGGACTGGCTACACCTTC. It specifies CASSLDATGTGYTF. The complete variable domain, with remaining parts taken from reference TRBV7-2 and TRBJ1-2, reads GAGVSQSPSNKVTEKGKDVELRCDPISGHTALYWYRQSLGQGLEFLIYFQGNSAPDKSGLPSDRFSAERTGGSVSTLTIQRTQQEDSAVYLCASSLDATGTGYTFGSGTRLTVV.

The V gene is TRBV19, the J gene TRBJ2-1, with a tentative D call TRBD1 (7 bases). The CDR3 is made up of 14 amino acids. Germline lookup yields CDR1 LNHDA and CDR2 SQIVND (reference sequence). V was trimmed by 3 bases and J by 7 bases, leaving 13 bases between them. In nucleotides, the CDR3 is TGTGCCAGTAGTATGTCAGGGGGGATAAATGAGCAGTTCTTC. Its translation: CASSMSGGINEQFF.

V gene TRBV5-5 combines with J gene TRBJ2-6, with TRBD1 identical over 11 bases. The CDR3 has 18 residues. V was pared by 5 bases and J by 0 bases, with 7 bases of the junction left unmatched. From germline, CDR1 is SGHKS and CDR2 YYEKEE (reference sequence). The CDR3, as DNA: TGTGCCAGCAGTTATACCGGGACAGGGGGCTCTGGGGCCAACGTCCTGACTTTC. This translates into CASSYTGTGGSGANVLTF.

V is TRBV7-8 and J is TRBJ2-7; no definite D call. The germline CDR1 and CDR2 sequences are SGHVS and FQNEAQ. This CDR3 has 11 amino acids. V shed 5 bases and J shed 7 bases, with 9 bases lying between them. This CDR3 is CASSVGGEQYF. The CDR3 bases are TGTGCCAGCAGCGTGGGCGGAGAGCAGTACTTC.

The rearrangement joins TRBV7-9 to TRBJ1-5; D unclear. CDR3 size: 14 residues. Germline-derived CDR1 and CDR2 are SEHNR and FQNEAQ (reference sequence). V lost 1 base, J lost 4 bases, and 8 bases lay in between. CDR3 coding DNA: TGTGCCAGCAGCTTAGGGCCAGAGAATCAGCCCCAGCATTTT. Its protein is CASSLGPENQPQHF.

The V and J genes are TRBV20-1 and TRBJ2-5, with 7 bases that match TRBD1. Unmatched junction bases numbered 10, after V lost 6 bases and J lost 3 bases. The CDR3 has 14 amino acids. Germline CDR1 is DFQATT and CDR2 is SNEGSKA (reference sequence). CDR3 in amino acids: CSAWTGLGEETQYF. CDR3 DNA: TGCAGTGCCTGGACAGGACTGGGGGAAGAGACCCAGTACTTC.

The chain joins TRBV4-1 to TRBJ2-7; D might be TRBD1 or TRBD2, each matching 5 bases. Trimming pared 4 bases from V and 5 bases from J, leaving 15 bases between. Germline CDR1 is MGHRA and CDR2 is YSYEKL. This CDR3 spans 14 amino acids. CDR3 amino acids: CASSLGPLGDEQYF. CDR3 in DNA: TGCGCCAGCAGCCTGGGACCGCTTGGGGACGAGCAGTACTTC.

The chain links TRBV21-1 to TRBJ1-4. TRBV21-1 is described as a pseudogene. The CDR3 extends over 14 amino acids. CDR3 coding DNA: TGTGCCAGCAGCCCGGGGGAGGATGGGGAAAAACTGTTTTTT. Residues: CASSPGEDGEKLFF.

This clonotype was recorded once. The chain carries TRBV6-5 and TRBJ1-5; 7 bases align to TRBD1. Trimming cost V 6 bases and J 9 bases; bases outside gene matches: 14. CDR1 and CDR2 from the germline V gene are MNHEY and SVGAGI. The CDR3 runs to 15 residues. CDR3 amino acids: CASSHRQGPPRPQHF. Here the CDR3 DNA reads TGTGCCAGCAGCCACAGACAGGGCCCTCCGCGGCCCCAGCATTTT.

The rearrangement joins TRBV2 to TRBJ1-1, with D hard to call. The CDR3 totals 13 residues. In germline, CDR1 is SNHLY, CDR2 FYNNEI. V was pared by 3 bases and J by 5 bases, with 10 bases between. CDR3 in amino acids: CASSDALWTEAFF. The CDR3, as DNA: TGTGCCAGCAGTGACGCTCTTTGGACTGAAGCTTTCTTT.

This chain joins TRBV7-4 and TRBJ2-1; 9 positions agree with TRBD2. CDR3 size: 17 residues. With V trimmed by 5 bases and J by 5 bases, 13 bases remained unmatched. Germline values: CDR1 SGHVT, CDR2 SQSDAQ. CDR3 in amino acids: CASSPKGSGSNDNEQFF. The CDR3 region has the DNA TGTGCCAGCAGCCCTAAGGGTAGCGGGAGCAATGACAATGAGCAGTTCTTC.

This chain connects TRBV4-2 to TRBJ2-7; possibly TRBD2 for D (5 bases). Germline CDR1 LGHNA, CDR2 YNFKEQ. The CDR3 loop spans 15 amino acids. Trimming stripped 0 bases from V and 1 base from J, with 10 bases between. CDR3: CASSQDQRLSYEQYF. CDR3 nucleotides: TGTGCCAGCAGCCAAGATCAGCGGTTATCCTACGAGCAGTACTTC.

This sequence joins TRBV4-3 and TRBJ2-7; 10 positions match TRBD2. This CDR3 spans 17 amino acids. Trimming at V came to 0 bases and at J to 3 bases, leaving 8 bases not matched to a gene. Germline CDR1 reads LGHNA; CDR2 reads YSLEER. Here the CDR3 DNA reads TGCGCCAGCAGCCAAGAAACTAGCGGGAAGGGGAACTACGAGCAGTACTTC. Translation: CASSQETSGKGNYEQYF.

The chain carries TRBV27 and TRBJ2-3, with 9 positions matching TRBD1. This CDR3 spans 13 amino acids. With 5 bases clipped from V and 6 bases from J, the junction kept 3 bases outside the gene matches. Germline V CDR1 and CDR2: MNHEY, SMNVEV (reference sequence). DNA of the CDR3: TGTGCCAGCAGTGGACAGGGGATGGATACGCAGTATTTT. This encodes CASSGQGMDTQYF.

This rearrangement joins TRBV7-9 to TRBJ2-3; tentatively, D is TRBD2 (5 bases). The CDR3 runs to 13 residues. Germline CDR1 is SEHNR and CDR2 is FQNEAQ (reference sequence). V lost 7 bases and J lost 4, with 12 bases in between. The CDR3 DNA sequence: TGTGCCAGCAACGGGAAAAGAGCAGATACGCAGTATTTT. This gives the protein CASNGKRADTQYF.

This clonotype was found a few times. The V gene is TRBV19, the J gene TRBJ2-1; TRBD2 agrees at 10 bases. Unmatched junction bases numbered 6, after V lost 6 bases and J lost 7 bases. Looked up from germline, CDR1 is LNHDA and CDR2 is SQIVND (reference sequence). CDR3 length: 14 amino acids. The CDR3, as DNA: TGTGCCAGTAGCTTGCTAGCGGGAGATAATGAGCAGTTCTTC. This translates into CASSLLAGDNEQFF. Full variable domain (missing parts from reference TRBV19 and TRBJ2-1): DGGITQSPKYLFRKEGQNVTLSCEQNLNHDAMYWYRQDPGQGLRLIYYSQIVNDFQKGDIAEGYSVSREKKESFPLTVTSAQKNPTAFYLCASSLLAGDNEQFFGPGTRLTVL.

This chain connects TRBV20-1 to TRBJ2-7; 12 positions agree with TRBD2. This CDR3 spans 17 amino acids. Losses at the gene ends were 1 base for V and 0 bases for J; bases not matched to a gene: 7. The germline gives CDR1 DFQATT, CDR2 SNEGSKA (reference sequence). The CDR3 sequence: CSARALAGGPSSYEQYF. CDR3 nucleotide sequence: TGCAGTGCTAGAGCTCTAGCGGGAGGGCCTAGCTCCTACGAGCAGTACTTC.

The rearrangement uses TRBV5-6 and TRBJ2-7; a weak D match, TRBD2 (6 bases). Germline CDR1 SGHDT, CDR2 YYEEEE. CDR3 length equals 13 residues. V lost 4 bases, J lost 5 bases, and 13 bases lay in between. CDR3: CASSTGLNHEQYF. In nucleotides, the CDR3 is TGTGCCAGCAGCACGGGACTTAACCACGAGCAGTACTTC.

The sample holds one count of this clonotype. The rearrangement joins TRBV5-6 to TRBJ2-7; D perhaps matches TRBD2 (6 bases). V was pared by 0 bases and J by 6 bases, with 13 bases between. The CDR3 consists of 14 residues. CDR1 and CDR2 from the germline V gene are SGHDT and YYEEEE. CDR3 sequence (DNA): TGTGCCAGCAGCTTGGTAGGCACTAGCACCGAGCAGTACTTC. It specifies CASSLVGTSTEQYF. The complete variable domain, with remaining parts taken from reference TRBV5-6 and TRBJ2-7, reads DAGVTQSPTHLIKTRGQQVTLRCSPKSGHDTVSWYQQALGQGPQFIFQYYEEEERQRGNFPDRFSGHQFPNYSSELNVNALLLGDSALYLCASSLVGTSTEQYFGPGTRLTVT.

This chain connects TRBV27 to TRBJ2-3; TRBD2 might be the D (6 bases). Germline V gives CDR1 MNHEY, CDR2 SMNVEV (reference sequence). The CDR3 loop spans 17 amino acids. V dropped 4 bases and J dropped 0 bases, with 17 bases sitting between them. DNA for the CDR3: TGTGCCAGCAGTTGGGCGGGATTAGGCATTAGCACAGATACGCAGTATTTT. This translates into CASSWAGLGISTDTQYF.

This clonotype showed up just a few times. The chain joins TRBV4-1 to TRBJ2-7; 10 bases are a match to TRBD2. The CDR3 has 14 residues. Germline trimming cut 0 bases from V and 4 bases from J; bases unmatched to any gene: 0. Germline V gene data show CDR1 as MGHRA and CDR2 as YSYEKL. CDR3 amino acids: CASSQEAGGYEQYF. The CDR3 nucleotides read TGCGCCAGCAGCCAAGAAGCGGGAGGGTACGAGCAGTACTTC.

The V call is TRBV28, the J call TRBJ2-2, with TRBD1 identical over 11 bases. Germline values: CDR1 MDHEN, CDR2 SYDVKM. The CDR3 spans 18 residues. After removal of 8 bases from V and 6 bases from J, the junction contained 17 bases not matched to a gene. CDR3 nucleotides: TGTGCCAGCGGAGAGGACAGGGGGCTAGCGATTCTTCCCGGGGAGCTGTTTTTT. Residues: CASGEDRGLAILPGELFF.